The entry below describes one TCR beta chain. These data come from a study of cytomegalovirus exposure and HLA in healthy donors. Study-wide context: Sequencing of some 190 million T cells in an earlier analysis found 120 million or so unique TCR beta sequences.

PCR primers comprised 60 Vbeta and 13 Jbeta primers. The method was immunoSEQ multiplex PCR; TCRdb's version includes in-frame clones alone and lacks a portion of them. The sample yields roughly 130,000 clones, around 75% seen once. Germline assignment: CDR1 SGDLS and CDR2 YYNGEE. The V gene end was trimmed by 4 bases and the J gene end by 0 bases; junction bases not matched to a gene: 8. The CDR3 is 17 residues long. The sequenced material came from PBMCs. The V and J genes are TRBV9 and TRBJ2-1; TRBD2 aligns across 9 bases. This receptor was identified in a man younger than 45 in good health and CMV-seronegative. The CDR3 reads CASSPWLAGASYNEQFF. CDR3 bases: TGTGCCAGCAGCCCCTGGTTAGCGGGGGCCTCCTACAATGAGCAGTTCTTC.